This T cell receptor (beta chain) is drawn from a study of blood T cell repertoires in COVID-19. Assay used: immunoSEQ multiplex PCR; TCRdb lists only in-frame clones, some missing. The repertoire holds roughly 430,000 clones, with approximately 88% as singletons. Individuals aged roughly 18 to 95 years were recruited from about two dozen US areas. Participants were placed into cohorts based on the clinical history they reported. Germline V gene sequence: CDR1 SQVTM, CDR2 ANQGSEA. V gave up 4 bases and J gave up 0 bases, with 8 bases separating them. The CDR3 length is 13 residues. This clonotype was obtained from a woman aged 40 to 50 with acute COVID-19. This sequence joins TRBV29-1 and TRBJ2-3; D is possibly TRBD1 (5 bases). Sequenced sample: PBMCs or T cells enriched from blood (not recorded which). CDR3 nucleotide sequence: TGCAGCGTTGGGTACAGGAGCACAGATACGCAGTATTTT. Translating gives CSVGYRSTDTQYF.